This TCR beta chain appears in the sequencing data of a study of metastatic and nonmetastatic thyroid tumors. Study-level information: For malignant and benign thyroid patients, tumor or nodule tissue and blood were the sources whose repertoires were compared. Whole-study findings and limits: It was reported that TCR beta diversity was significantly higher in malignant thyroid tumors than benign nodules, in blood and tumor.

This clone rates as medium-sized. Its target is not known. Other DNA sequences in this specimen translate into the identical CDR3. Patients were all untreated before their thyroid surgery. Per the germline V gene, CDR1 is MNHEY and CDR2 is SMNVEV (reference sequence). V was clipped by 3 bases and J by 4 bases, with 13 bases between them. The CDR3 has 16 residues. In the original analysis: To classify distant metastasis in papillary thyroid cancer, a model was built from CDR3 differences across clinicopathological groups. TCRdb re-called the PCR reads with MiXCR. The V and J calls, along with clone size, are taken from TCRdb and not from the paper's own processing. The sample consists of fewer than 20,000 clones, around 25% of them appearing once.

This TCR came from a female donor with papillary thyroid cancer or a benign thyroid nodule (not recorded which). Some clones in this sample may be carry-over from other donors' samples. Source material: tumor tissue. The chain is built from TRBV27 and TRBJ1-6; D is possibly TRBD1 (5 bases). In DNA form, the CDR3 reads TGTGCCAGCAGTTTCAGTGGGGGGGGATATAATTCACCCCTCCACTTT. Translation gives CASSFSGGGYNSPLHF.